This T cell receptor (beta chain) was identified during a study of T cell responses to AZD1222 COVID-19 vaccine (dated by TCRdb to about 2021). Looking at the study overall: AZD1222 recipients whose second dose came at about 4 weeks and those whose second dose came at about 12 weeks were combined into one group, since spike-specific TCR depth and breadth did not differ between the two schedules. TCR sequencing covered 230 to 250 trial participants: 200 to 210 given two doses of AZD1222 and 26 given two doses of MenACWY control vaccine. Trial participants were enrolled by age into subgroups of 18-55, 56-69 and 70-plus years, and about 150, 27 and 61 TCR-sequenced participants, respectively, were included in these subgroups. What the research found in general, with its limitations: In the small 56-69-year group, the increase in depth fell short of significance, most likely because of low power. A significant rise in spike-specific TCR breadth and depth was observed after two AZD1222 doses relative to day 0 and relative to MenACWY recipients. Vaccine-associated CD4 TCRs spanned the whole spike protein, with dominant responses in regions 160-218 and 743-854. Because no samples from the day 14 peak response were available, repertoires could be characterized only after the peak T cell response. Most participants were white British and females outnumbered males, and the authors suggested that clonal diversity may have been underestimated. Conclusions about previously exposed vaccinees are limited because only six or seven AZD1222 recipients were SARS-CoV-2 seropositive at baseline. Epitopes outside the regions mutated in the B.1.351 and B.1.1.7 variants were reportedly recognized by nearly half of the unique spike-specific TCRs.

The time point label of this sample denotes: baseline before first vaccination. Samples from vaccinated people were obtained from the UK trials COV001 and COV002, which included a single-blind randomized controlled phase 2/3 trial of AZD1222 (ChAdOx1 nCoV-19) in healthy adults. Trial participant PBMC samples were collected at day 0 and day 28 after the second dose for TCRbeta chain sequencing. V and J are truncated by 4 bases and 1 base respectively, leaving an intervening sequence of 19 bases. The cysteine opens and the phenylalanine closes a CDR3 of 17 amino acids. Just the 51-base CDR3 DNA is kept, in frame starting at base 1. CDR1 and CDR2 are drawn from the germline V gene (reference sequence): LGHDT, YNNKEL. This clone was found once. The specificity of this receptor is unknown. Qualities for individual bases were not recorded, and no much larger clone is one base off. The CDR3 regions of human TCRbeta chains were analyzed by immunosequencing. The paper's processing steps were these. Repertoire TCRs were matched against a reference library of SARS-CoV-2-specific TCRs generated with the MIRA antigen-specificity platform. Breadth was defined as the fraction of unique TCRs that were SARS-CoV-2-associated, and depth was defined as the fraction of total T cells that were SARS-CoV-2-associated. Using the MIRA data, every spike-specific TCR was mapped to the spike region that the TCR reacted to and assigned to either a CD4 or a CD8 class. Log10-transformed breadth and depth values were compared by one-way ANOVA with Sidak's multiple comparisons tests. TCRdb stores this immuneACCESS table with in-frame sequences only. Part of the clones is absent; in the studies checked, under half of the shortfall reflects unresolved V genes, and no reason is known for the rest. Clone size and V and J calls were adopted from that table, with D and trimming inferred from the DNA. The sample data list about 96,000 clones, and 89% of these were observed just once. The ten biggest clones cover around 1.6% of the sample.

The source material was peripheral blood, sampled on day 0 of AZD1222 vaccination. The chain is assembled from TRBV3-1 (or the pseudogene TRBV3-2) and TRBJ1-2; the best D guess is TRBD1, with 6 bases matching. The receptor's source is an adult in good health. The bases are TGTGCCAGCAGCCGGGGGACACACAGCAACTTTAACTATGGCTACACCTTC. Its translation is CASSRGTHSNFNYGYTF.